The 22 T cell receptor beta chains listed next were all sequenced from one sample in a study of blood T cells in healthy people across ages. A J-beta primer mix and a sample-barcoded 5' primer were used in a second PCR of about 7 to 12 cycles. TCRdb used MiXCR to reprocess the 5' RACE reads, holding one entry per CDR3 protein. The data contain approximately 900,000 distinct CDR3 sequences, roughly 52% of them singletons. Input material: blood. Every receptor here comes from a man aged 25-40 years in good health.

This clonotype turned up a few times. The rearrangement uses TRBV6-5 and TRBJ2-6; D remains unclear. The CDR3 runs 16 residues. Trimming took 0 bases from V and 0 from J, leaving 6 bases between them. Per germline, CDR1 MNHEY and CDR2 SVGAGI. The CDR3 reads CASSYSSSSGANVLTF. CDR3 sequence (DNA): TGTGCCAGCAGTTACTCCTCGAGCTCTGGGGCCAACGTCCTGACTTTC.

The CDR3 region has the DNA TGTGCCAGTGGGGACAGCTTACGAGAGACCCAGTACTTC. Its protein is CASGDSLRETQYF. The V gene is TRBV28, the J gene TRBJ2-5; TRBD1 agrees at 7 bases. With V trimmed by 9 bases and J by 4 bases, 8 bases remained unmatched. The V gene's germline CDR1 is MDHEN and CDR2 SYDVKM. The CDR3 sequence is 13 residues long.

This chain joins TRBV13 and TRBJ2-3, with D tentatively TRBD1 (6 bases). Germline values: CDR1 PRHDT, CDR2 FYEKMQ (reference sequence). The CDR3 covers 17 residues. Deletions cut 5 bases from V and 0 bases from J, with 18 bases between. CDR3 residues: CASSPSQDSYSTDTQYF. The CDR3 coding sequence is TGTGCCAGCAGCCCGTCCCAGGACAGCTATAGCACAGATACGCAGTATTTT. Together with reference TRBV13 and TRBJ2-3, the CDR3 gives the full variable domain: AAGVIQSPRHLIKEKRETATLKCYPIPRHDTVYWYQQGPGQDPQFLISFYEKMQSDKGSIPDRFSAQQFSDYHSELNMSSLELGDSALYFCASSPSQDSYSTDTQYFGPGTRLTVL.

The chain carries TRBV7-9 and TRBJ1-5; tentatively, D is TRBD1 (5 bases). The germline V and J ends were trimmed by 5 bases and 0 bases, with 20 bases remaining between them. CDR1 and CDR2 from the germline V gene are SEHNR and FQNEAQ (reference sequence). This CDR3 has 18 residues. The CDR3 bases are TGTGCCAGCAGCACGACCGGGACGGACAAGGATAGCAATCAGCCCCAGCATTTT. It specifies CASSTTGTDKDSNQPQHF.

CDR3 amino acids: CASSLLTEGETQYF. In DNA, the CDR3 is TGTGCCAGCAGCTTATTAACGGAGGGAGAGACCCAGTACTTC. V and J are TRBV7-9 and TRBJ2-7, with D tentatively TRBD2 (6 bases). Judging by the DNA end, TRBJ2-5 fits better; the J call may be wrong. The CDR3 has 14 residues. Germline assignment: CDR1 SEHNR and CDR2 FQNEAQ (reference sequence).

This chain connects TRBV6-5 to TRBJ2-1, with 8 positions matching TRBD1. The V and J ends lost 10 bases and 0 bases, in that order; junction bases with no gene match: 5. Germline V CDR1 and CDR2: MNHEY, SVGAGI. There are 14 residues in the CDR3. CDR3 coding DNA: TGTGCCACCGGGGACAGGACCTCCTACAATGAGCAGTTCTTC. The encoded protein is CATGDRTSYNEQFF.

About this clonotype itself: One junction end does not reproduce the germline sequence, and a read error may be involved. The J gene is TRBJ2-1, the V gene TRBV7-2; weak D call: TRBD1 (5 bases). The CDR3 totals 15 residues. Germline CDR1 SGHTA, CDR2 FQGNSA. The CDR3 here is CASSSRRGAPNGQFF. Written as DNA, the CDR3 is TGTGCCAGCAGCTCCCGAAGGGGCGCACCCAATGGGCAGTTCTTC.

There are a few counts of this clonotype. The CDR3 loop is CASSQSDEQYF. CDR3 coding DNA: TGTGCCAGCAGCCAGAGTGACGAGCAGTACTTC. The chain employs TRBV3-1 and TRBJ2-7; no reliable D call. Trimming shortened V by 3 bases and J by 5 bases, and 5 bases separated the two germline ends. CDR3 size: 11 residues. CDR1 is LGHDT, CDR2 YNNKEL, per germline (reference sequence).

The genes are TRBV19 and TRBJ1-2, with TRBD1 as a possible D gene (5 bases). V lost 3 bases and J 6 bases, leaving 14 bases between the germline ends. The CDR3 spans 14 residues. Germline V gene lookup returns CDR1 LNHDA and CDR2 SQIVND (reference sequence). The CDR3 spells CASSMTGQGNGYTF. CDR3 nucleotides: TGTGCCAGTAGTATGACGGGGCAGGGAAATGGCTACACCTTC. Full variable domain (remainder filled in from reference TRBV19 and TRBJ1-2): DGGITQSPKYLFRKEGQNVTLSCEQNLNHDAMYWYRQDPGQGLRLIYYSQIVNDFQKGDIAEGYSVSREKKESFPLTVTSAQKNPTAFYLCASSMTGQGNGYTFGSGTRLTVV.

The chain is built from TRBV4-2 and TRBJ1-4; 7 bases match TRBD1. This CDR3 comprises 17 residues. Trimming at V came to 1 base and at J to 3 bases, leaving 8 bases not matched to a gene. Germline values: CDR1 LGHNA, CDR2 YNFKEQ. DNA of the CDR3: TGTGCCAGCAGCCAAGCCTTCGCCGGGACAGCTAATGAAAAACTGTTTTTT. It is translated as CASSQAFAGTANEKLFF.

The rearrangement joins TRBV6-2 or TRBV6-3 to TRBJ2-5; the D gene is possibly TRBD1 (6 bases). CDR1 and CDR2 from the germline V gene are MNHEY and SVGEGT. V lost 10 bases, J lost 2 bases, and 20 bases lay in between. This CDR3 is built from 15 residues. Here the CDR3 reads CATRTTGPFQETQYF. The DNA of the CDR3 is TGTGCCACACGTACGACAGGACCCTTTCAAGAGACCCAGTACTTC.

The chain carries TRBV4-1 and TRBJ2-1, with 8 bases that match TRBD2. The CDR3 runs to 14 residues. The junction had 7 bases not matched to a gene; V was cut back by 3 bases and J by 9 bases. The V gene's germline CDR1 is MGHRA and CDR2 YSYEKL. The CDR3 reads CASSQAAGEAEQFF. The CDR3 DNA follows: TGCGCCAGCAGCCAGGCAGCGGGAGAGGCTGAGCAGTTCTTC.

The chain joins TRBV4-2 to TRBJ2-1, with a possible D match to TRBD1 (5 bases). The DNA end is more similar to TRBJ2-7, so the J call may be wrong. Germline loops: CDR1 LGHNA, CDR2 YNFKEQ. The length of the CDR3 is 15 residues. This chain's CDR3 is CASSQDLTAYNEQYF. CDR3 nucleotides: TGTGCCAGCAGCCAGGACCTGACAGCGTACAATGAGCAGTACTTC.

The J gene is TRBJ1-5, the V gene TRBV20-1; tentatively, D is TRBD1 (5 bases). The V end lost 6 bases, the J end lost 0 bases, and 18 bases lay between the germline ends. The germline CDR1 and CDR2 sequences are DFQATT and SNEGSKA (reference sequence). The CDR3 is 16 amino acids. The CDR3 region has the DNA TGCAGTGCCCAAATCCGACAGAGATATAGCAATCAGCCCCAGCATTTT. It translates to CSAQIRQRYSNQPQHF.

The rearrangement uses TRBV20-1 and TRBJ1-2; D is possibly TRBD1 (5 bases). Trimming removed 3 bases at V and 4 bases at J, with 12 bases between. The CDR3 is 13 amino acids. Germline CDR1 and CDR2: DFQATT and SNEGSKA (reference sequence). The CDR3 sequence is CSASGGGTYGYTF. CDR3 in DNA: TGCAGTGCTAGTGGCGGGGGTACCTATGGCTACACCTTC.

The V and J genes are TRBV29-1 and TRBJ1-2; no clear D. Germline values: CDR1 SQVTM, CDR2 ANQGSEA. CDR3 length equals 10 residues. V lost 6 bases, J lost 5 bases, and 7 bases lay in between. The CDR3 sequence is CSVDEYGYTF. The CDR3 region has the DNA TGCAGCGTGGATGAGTATGGCTACACCTTC.

This chain links TRBV7-6 with TRBJ2-5; D possibly corresponds to TRBD1 (6 bases). CDR3 length equals 17 residues. Germline V gives CDR1 SGHVS, CDR2 FNYEAQ. V lost 1 base, J lost 2 bases, and 17 bases lay in between. In DNA, the CDR3 is TGTGCCAGCAGCTTAGGCCCTCTCAGGGGCGTTCAAGAGACCCAGTACTTC. It translates to CASSLGPLRGVQETQYF. Combining the CDR3 with reference TRBV7-6 and TRBJ2-5 gives the whole variable domain GAGVSQSPRYKVTKRGQDVALRCDPISGHVSLYWYRQALGQGPEFLTYFNYEAQQDKSGLPNDRFSAERPEGSISTLTIQRTEQRDSAMYRCASSLGPLRGVQETQYFGPGTRLLVL.

The V gene is TRBV7-8, the J gene TRBJ2-3; 8 nucleotides line up with TRBD2. Trimming cost V 3 bases and J 1 base; bases outside gene matches: 15. There are 19 residues in the CDR3. Germline V gene data show CDR1 as SGHVS and CDR2 as FQNEAQ. The CDR3 DNA reads as TGTGCCAGCAGCTTTACGGGGGGGGCAGGCCTTAGGCGCACAGATACGCAGTATTTT. Its translation is CASSFTGGAGLRRTDTQYF.

This clonotype occurred once. The chain is built from TRBV7-9 and TRBJ2-7, with 7 bases aligning to TRBD2. This CDR3 is 14 amino acids long. Germline CDR1 and CDR2: SEHNR and FQNEAQ (reference sequence). J gave up 5 bases and V 1 base, and 5 bases lay outside the gene matches. CDR3 DNA sequence: TGTGCCAGCAGCTTAGGGCGGGAGTCCGACGAGCAGTACTTC. Amino acids: CASSLGRESDEQYF.

The genes are TRBV7-2 and TRBJ2-7; D assignment may be TRBD1 or TRBD2 (5 bases each). The CDR3 is made up of 16 amino acids. The V and J ends lost 1 base and 0 bases respectively, with 13 bases between them. Germline CDR1 SGHTA, CDR2 FQGNSA. The CDR3 spells CASSLGSGTSSYEQYF. DNA for the CDR3: TGTGCCAGCAGCTTAGGATCCGGGACGAGCTCCTACGAGCAGTACTTC.

The rearrangement joins TRBV24-1 to TRBJ2-1; 8 nucleotides match TRBD2. The V and J ends lost 3 bases and 2 bases, in that order; junction bases with no gene match: 5. This CDR3 has 16 amino acids. Germline V CDR1 and CDR2: KGHDR, SFDVKD. The CDR3 sequence is CATSDDWRGAYNEQFF. In DNA form, the CDR3 reads TGTGCCACCAGTGATGATTGGCGGGGGGCCTACAATGAGCAGTTCTTC.

The chain has TRBV24-1 and TRBJ2-1; D gene ambiguous. The CDR3 spans 14 residues. Germline values: CDR1 KGHDR, CDR2 SFDVKD. Trimming cost V 7 bases and J 6 bases, with 15 bases left between them. The CDR3 nucleotides read TGTGCCACCAGGGGAACCTCCGAATCCAATGAGCAGTTCTTC. Its protein product is CATRGTSESNEQFF.